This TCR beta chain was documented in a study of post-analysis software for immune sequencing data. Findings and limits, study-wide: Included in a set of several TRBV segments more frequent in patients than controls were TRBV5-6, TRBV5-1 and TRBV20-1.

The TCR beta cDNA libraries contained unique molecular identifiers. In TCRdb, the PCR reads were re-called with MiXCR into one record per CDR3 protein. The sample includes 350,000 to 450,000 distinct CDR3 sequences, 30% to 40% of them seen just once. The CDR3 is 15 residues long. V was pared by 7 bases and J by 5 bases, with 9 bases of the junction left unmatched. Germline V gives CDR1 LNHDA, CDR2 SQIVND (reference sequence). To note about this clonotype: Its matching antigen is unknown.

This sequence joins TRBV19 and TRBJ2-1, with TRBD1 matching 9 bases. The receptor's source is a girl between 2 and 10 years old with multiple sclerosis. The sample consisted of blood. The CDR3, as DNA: TGTGCCAGTACCACGGACAGGGGTGGTCACAATGAGCAGTTCTTC. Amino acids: CASTTDRGGHNEQFF.